The text below deals with one T cell receptor beta chain. The antigen is not known. Expressed TCRB transcripts were sequenced because the isolated RNA had all been reverse transcribed beforehand. Data came from immunoSEQ multiplex PCR; TCRdb stores just in-frame clones and leaves some out. The table lists roughly 340,000 clones, around an eighth of them singletons, with about 0.015% in the top ten. The data stem from a study of beta chain features in type 1 diabetes. Study-wide points: The study found that naive, central memory and Treg TCRB repertoires appeared more similar in patients than in healthy donors. Across all four CD4+ subsets, people with type 1 diabetes showed modestly shorter TCRB CDR3s.

CDR1 and CDR2 (germline): KGHSH, LQKENI. Trimming removed 5 bases at V and 6 bases at J, with 11 bases between. The CDR3 spans 13 residues. The receptor was derived from a young woman with type 1 diabetes. The V gene is TRBV18, the J gene TRBJ2-1, with D unresolved. The sequencing input was naive CD4+ T cells from blood. This chain's CDR3 is CASSGPHSNEQFF. CDR3 in DNA: TGTGCCAGCTCAGGTCCCCACAGCAATGAGCAGTTCTTC.